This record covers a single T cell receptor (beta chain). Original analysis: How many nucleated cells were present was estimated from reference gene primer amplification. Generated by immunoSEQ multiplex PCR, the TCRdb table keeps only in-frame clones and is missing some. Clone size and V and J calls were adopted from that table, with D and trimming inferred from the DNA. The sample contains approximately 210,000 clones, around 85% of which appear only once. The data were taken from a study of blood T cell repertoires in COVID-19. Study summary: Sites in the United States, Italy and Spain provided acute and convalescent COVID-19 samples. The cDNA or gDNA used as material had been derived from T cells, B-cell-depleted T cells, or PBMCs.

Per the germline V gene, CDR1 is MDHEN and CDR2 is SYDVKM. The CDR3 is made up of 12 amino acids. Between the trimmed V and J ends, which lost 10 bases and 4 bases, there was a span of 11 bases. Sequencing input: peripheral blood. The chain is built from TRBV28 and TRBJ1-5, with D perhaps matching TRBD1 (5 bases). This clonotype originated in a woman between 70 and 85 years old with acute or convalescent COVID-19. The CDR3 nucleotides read TGTGCCACCCTGGAGGGGAATCAGCCCCAGCATTTT. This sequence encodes CATLEGNQPQHF.